Given below is one T cell receptor (beta chain) in context. Its target is not known. The source of the sample is a study of cytomegalovirus exposure and HLA in healthy donors. General study points: Specificity of three CMV-associated chains for CMV antigens was verified in vitro.

PCR primers comprised 60 Vbeta and 13 Jbeta primers. The assay was immunoSEQ multiplex PCR, and TCRdb's table has in-frame clones only and misses some. The table includes some 78,000 clones, 70% to 80% detected once. CDR1 is MNHNS and CDR2 is SASEGT in the germline V gene. This CDR3 has 14 amino acids. The V end lost 6 bases, the J end lost 0 bases, and 12 bases lay between the germline ends. This receptor was taken from a middle-aged man in good health and CMV-seropositive. Sequenced material: PBMCs. This chain joins TRBV6-1 and TRBJ2-7; D perhaps matches TRBD2 (5 bases). CDR3 in amino acids: CASRDFPPSYEQYF. In DNA, the CDR3 is TGTGCCAGCAGGGACTTCCCACCCTCCTACGAGCAGTACTTC.